The next 13 T cell receptor beta chains were all read from a single sample in a study of PD-L1 blockade in urothelial cancer. Assay: immunoSEQ multiplex PCR; the TCRdb copy retains only in-frame clones and omits some. Here the sample spans more than 30,000 clones, roughly 82% being singletons. Here the sequenced sample was PBMCs, taken around atezolizumab (anti-PD-L1) treatment. Receptors originate from a man aged 55 to 70 with urothelial cancer.

This chain connects TRBV14 to TRBJ1-1, with D perhaps matching TRBD1 (6 bases). CDR3 length: 14 amino acids. The germline CDR1 and CDR2 sequences are SGHDN and FVKESK. Trimming took off 0 bases at V and 6 bases at J, with 11 bases between the two ends. The CDR3 sequence is CASSQDGRGPEAFF. The CDR3 DNA follows: TGTGCCAGCAGCCAAGATGGCAGGGGCCCTGAAGCTTTCTTT. The whole variable domain, filled in from reference TRBV14 and TRBJ1-1, reads EAGVTQFPSHSVIEKGQTVTLRCDPISGHDNLYWYRRVMGKEIKFLLHFVKESKQDESGMPNNRFLAERTGGTYSTLKVQPAELEDSGVYFCASSQDGRGPEAFFGQGTRLTVV.

This rearrangement joins TRBV7-8 to TRBJ1-5; 8 nucleotides match TRBD1. The V segment lost 6 bases and the J segment 2 bases; nucleotides outside the gene matches: 3. This CDR3 is built from 14 residues. Germline V lookup: CDR1 SGHVS, CDR2 FQNEAQ. This CDR3 reads CASRLQGGNQPQHF. In DNA, the CDR3 is TGTGCCAGCAGGTTACAGGGGGGCAATCAGCCCCAGCATTTT.

The genes are TRBV30 and TRBJ1-2; D remains unclear. This CDR3 has 13 amino acids. The V gene lost 3 bases and the J gene lost 7 bases, with 15 bases spanning the gap. Germline V gives CDR1 GTSNPN, CDR2 SVGIG (reference sequence). In nucleotides, the CDR3 is TGTGCCTGGAGAGACGGACGGGGTTTTGGCTACACCTTC. This codes for CAWRDGRGFGYTF.

The chain combines TRBV5-1 with TRBJ2-2; 10 bases fit TRBD2. CDR1 and CDR2 (germline): SGHRS, YFSETQ. This CDR3 has 16 amino acids. J lost 5 bases, V lost 4 bases, and 8 bases had no gene match. CDR3: CASSSWTSGGTGELFF. CDR3 coding DNA: TGCGCCAGCAGCAGCTGGACTAGCGGAGGGACCGGGGAGCTGTTTTTT.

This chain uses TRBV4-2 with TRBJ2-2, with D uncertain. The germline V gene encodes CDR1 LGHNA and CDR2 YNFKEQ. With 5 bases removed from V and 5 bases from J, the gap between germline ends came to 9 bases. The CDR3 sequence is 13 residues long. CDR3 sequence reads: CASSDSWTGELFF. CDR3 coding DNA: TGTGCCAGCAGCGATAGTTGGACCGGGGAGCTGTTTTTT.

The chain couples TRBV7-9 to TRBJ2-5; 10 bases align to TRBD2. The V and J ends lost 5 bases and 9 bases, in that order; junction bases with no gene match: 9. The CDR3 has 14 amino acids. Germline V gives CDR1 SEHNR, CDR2 FQNEAQ (reference sequence). The CDR3 loop is CASSAAGGDLAQYF. The CDR3 DNA follows: TGTGCCAGCAGCGCAGCGGGAGGGGACTTGGCCCAGTACTTC.

This chain links TRBV6-4 with TRBJ2-3; 8 nucleotides line up with TRBD1. Germline trimming cut 6 bases from V and 9 bases from J; bases unmatched to any gene: 8. The CDR3 totals 13 residues. Germline CDR1 and CDR2: MRHNA and SNTAGT. The CDR3 sequence: CASSQGTGGTQYF. The CDR3 DNA reads TGTGCCAGCAGCCAAGGGACAGGAGGGACGCAGTATTTT.

The CDR3 nucleotides are TGTGCCAGCTCACCGGGGCCCAACCAAGAGACCCAGTACTTC. Amino acids: CASSPGPNQETQYF. The chain is built from TRBV18 and TRBJ2-5; weak D call: TRBD1 (5 bases). CDR3 length equals 14 residues. The V gene's germline CDR1 is KGHSH and CDR2 LQKENI. Deletions cut 3 bases from V and 0 bases from J, with 8 bases between.

The chain links TRBV4-3 to TRBJ1-6, with D hard to call. Per the germline V gene, CDR1 is LGHNA and CDR2 is YSLEER. The germline V and J ends were trimmed by 0 bases and 3 bases, with 12 bases remaining between them. The CDR3 runs to 17 residues. This CDR3 is CASSQESVSVYNSPLHF. The CDR3 DNA follows: TGCGCCAGCAGCCAAGAAAGCGTGAGTGTCTATAATTCACCCCTCCACTTT.

The genes are TRBV7-9 and TRBJ2-7; 8 bases agree with TRBD2. There are 14 residues in the CDR3. Germline trimming cut 5 bases from V and 3 bases from J; bases unmatched to any gene: 6. Germline CDR1 SEHNR, CDR2 FQNEAQ (reference sequence). The CDR3 sequence is CASSLATSGYEQYF. The CDR3 bases are TGTGCCAGCAGCCTTGCAACTAGCGGCTACGAGCAGTACTTC.

This clone was observed a handful of times. The chain recombines TRBV18 with TRBJ2-6; D perhaps matches TRBD2 (6 bases). V shed 4 bases and J shed 2 bases, with 9 bases lying between them. Germline lookup yields CDR1 KGHSH and CDR2 LQKENI. The CDR3 runs to 15 residues. As DNA, the CDR3 is TGTGCCAGCTCACTTGGGGGGACTGGGGCCAACGTCCTGACTTTC. Protein: CASSLGGTGANVLTF.

The chain uses TRBV5-1 and TRBJ2-7, with 8 bases fitting TRBD1. Trimming removed 2 bases from V and 6 bases from J; junction bases left unmatched: 1. Germline lookup yields CDR1 SGHRS and CDR2 YFSETQ. The CDR3 is 12 residues long. The CDR3 reads CASSLTGGEQYF. For the CDR3, the DNA is TGCGCCAGCAGCTTAACAGGGGGCGAGCAGTACTTC.

The V call is TRBV19, the J call TRBJ1-6; 7 bases are shared with TRBD1. Germline V lookup: CDR1 LNHDA, CDR2 SQIVND (reference sequence). The CDR3 covers 14 residues. The V gene end was trimmed by 5 bases and the J gene end by 7 bases; junction bases not matched to a gene: 5. DNA of the CDR3: TGTGCCAGTAGTCCTCTGACAGGGAATTCACCCCTCCACTTT. Protein: CASSPLTGNSPLHF.